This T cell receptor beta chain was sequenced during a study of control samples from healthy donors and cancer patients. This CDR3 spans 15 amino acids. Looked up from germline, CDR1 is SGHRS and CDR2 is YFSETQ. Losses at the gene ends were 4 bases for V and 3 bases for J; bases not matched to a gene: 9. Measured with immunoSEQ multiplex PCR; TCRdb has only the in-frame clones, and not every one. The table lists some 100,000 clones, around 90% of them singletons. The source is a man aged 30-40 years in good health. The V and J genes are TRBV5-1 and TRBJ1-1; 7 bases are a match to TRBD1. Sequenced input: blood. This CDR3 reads CASSAPQGRHTEAFF. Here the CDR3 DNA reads TGCGCCAGCAGCGCCCCACAGGGGCGGCACACTGAAGCTTTCTTT.